This T cell receptor (beta chain) originates from a study of T cell changes during pregnancy in multiple sclerosis. The method was immunoSEQ multiplex PCR; TCRdb's version includes in-frame clones alone and lacks a portion of them. In the table there are about 61,000 clones, around 90% of which are singletons. Germline V gene sequence: CDR1 SGHTA, CDR2 FQGNSA. CDR3 length: 15 residues. Trimming removed 1 base from V and 8 bases from J, with 17 bases in between. This sequence joins TRBV7-2 and TRBJ1-2; maybe TRBD1 (5 bases). The sample consisted of peripheral blood, taken in the first trimester of pregnancy. The source of this sequence is a female donor in good health, enrolled as a control in a pregnancy study. CDR3: CASSLVVDGAGGYTF. DNA for the CDR3: TGTGCCAGCAGCTTAGTGGTTGATGGGGCTGGGGGCTACACCTTC.